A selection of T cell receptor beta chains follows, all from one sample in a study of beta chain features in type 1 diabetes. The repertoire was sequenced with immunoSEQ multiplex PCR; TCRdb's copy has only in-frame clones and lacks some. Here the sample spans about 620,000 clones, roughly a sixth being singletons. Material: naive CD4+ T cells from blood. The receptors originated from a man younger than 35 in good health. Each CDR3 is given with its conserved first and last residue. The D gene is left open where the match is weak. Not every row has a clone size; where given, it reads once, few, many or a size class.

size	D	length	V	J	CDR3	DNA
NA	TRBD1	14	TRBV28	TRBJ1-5	CASSQQGSGQPQHF	TGTGCCAGCAGCCAACAGGGGTCCGGTCAGCCCCAGCATTTT
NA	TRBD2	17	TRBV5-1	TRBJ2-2	CASSLGLAQTNTGELFF	TGCGCCAGCAGCTTGGGACTAGCGCAGACGAACACCGGGGAGCTGTTTTTT
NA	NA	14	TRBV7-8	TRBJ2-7	CASSFTRNTYEQYF	TGTGCCAGCAGCTTTACCCGGAACACCTACGAGCAGTACTTC
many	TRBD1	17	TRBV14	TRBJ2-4	CASSQFSRGKSKNIQYF	TGTGCCAGCAGCCAATTCTCCAGGGGGAAATCCAAAAACATTCAGTACTTC
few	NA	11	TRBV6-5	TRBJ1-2	CASSYGYGYTF	TGTGCCAGCAGTTATGGATACGGCTACACCTTC
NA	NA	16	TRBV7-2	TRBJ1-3	CASSLAALGLGNTIYF	TGTGCCAGCAGCTTAGCGGCGTTGGGACTGGGAAACACCATATATTTT
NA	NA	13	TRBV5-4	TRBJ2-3	CASSLDGLSPGYF	TGTGCCAGCAGCTTGGACGGCCTCTCCCCGGGGTATTTT
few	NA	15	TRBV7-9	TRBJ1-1	CASSPRQMLNTEAFF	TGTGCCAGCAGCCCGCGACAGATGCTGAACACTGAAGCTTTCTTT
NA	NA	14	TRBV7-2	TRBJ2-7	CASSSGTGILEQYF	TGTGCCAGCAGCTCGGGGACCGGAATATTGGAGCAGTACTTC
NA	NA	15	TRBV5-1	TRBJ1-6	CASSLGGVRYSPLHF	TGCGCCAGCAGCTTGGGAGGGGTCAGGTATTCACCCCTCCACTTT
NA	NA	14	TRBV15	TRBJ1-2	CATSRDRIDYGYTF	TGTGCCACCAGCAGGGATCGAATAGACTATGGCTACACCTTC
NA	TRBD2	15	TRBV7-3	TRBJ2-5	CASSLGLAAQETQYF	TGTGCCAGCAGCTTGGGACTAGCGGCTCAAGAGACCCAGTACTTC
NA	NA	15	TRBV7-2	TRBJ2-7	CASSLVTGTLYEQYF	TGTGCCAGCAGCTTAGTTACAGGGACCCTCTACGAGCAGTACTTC
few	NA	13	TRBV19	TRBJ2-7	CASSLMGNYEQYF	TGTGCCAGTAGCTTAATGGGGAACTACGAGCAGTACTTC
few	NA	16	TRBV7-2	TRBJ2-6	CASSFTTVSGANVLTF	TGTGCCAGCAGTTTTACAACGGTCTCTGGGGCCAACGTCCTGACTTTC
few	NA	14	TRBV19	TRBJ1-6	CASSDSSYNSPLHF	TGTGCCAGTTCGGACAGCTCCTATAATTCACCCCTCCACTTT
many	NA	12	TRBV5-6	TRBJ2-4	CASRPSRNIQYF	TGTGCCAGCAGGCCGTCGAGAAACATTCAGTACTTC
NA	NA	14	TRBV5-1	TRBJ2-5	CASSLDPKQETQYF	TGCGCCAGCAGCTTGGATCCGAAACAAGAGACCCAGTACTTC
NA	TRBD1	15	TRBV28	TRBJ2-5	CASGSTGVSQETQYF	TGTGCCAGCGGCTCTACAGGGGTTAGCCAAGAGACCCAGTACTTC
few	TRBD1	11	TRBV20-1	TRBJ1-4	CSAGPGTGRFF	TGCAGTGCTGGTCCCGGGACAGGGCGGTTTTTT
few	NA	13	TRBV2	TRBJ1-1	CASSVYGDTEAFF	TGTGCCAGCAGTGTCTATGGAGACACTGAAGCTTTCTTT
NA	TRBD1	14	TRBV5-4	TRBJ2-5	CASSPPGQQETQYF	TGTGCCAGCAGCCCCCCGGGACAGCAAGAGACCCAGTACTTC
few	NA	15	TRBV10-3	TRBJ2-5	CAISEPGPRGETQYF	TGTGCCATCAGTGAGCCAGGACCTAGGGGGGAGACCCAGTACTTC
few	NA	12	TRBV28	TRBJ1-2	CASSPLQYGYTF	TGTGCCAGCAGTCCCCTACAGTATGGCTACACCTTC